Listed below are T cell receptor beta chains from one sample, sequenced in a study of blood T cell repertoires in COVID-19. Libraries were prepared by immunoSEQ multiplex PCR; TCRdb keeps only in-frame clonotypes and omits some of them. Of over 150,000 clones in the sample, approximately 86% were seen once. Sample: peripheral blood. These receptors all come from a middle-aged man with active or convalescent COVID-19. CDR3s leave out the opening cysteine and the closing phenylalanine or tryptophan. D genes are given only for firm matches.

cdr3_length | d_call | j_call | v_call | cdr3_aa
11 | TRBD1 | TRBJ1-1 | TRBV12-3/TRBV12-4 | ASRVAGGTEAF
16 | TRBD2 | TRBJ2-3 | TRBV7-9 | ASSSGTIYPLRTDTQY
12 | NA | TRBJ1-4 | TRBV14 | ASSQSGGDEKLF
13 | TRBD1 | TRBJ2-5 | TRBV18 | ASSTGQGPQETQY
13 | TRBD1 | TRBJ1-2 | TRBV5-5 | ASSLAGGLNYGHT
10 | NA | TRBJ1-5 | TRBV28 | ASSQGSQPQH
16 | NA | TRBJ2-3 | TRBV12-5 | ASGSHRDLTLPTDTQY
14 | NA | TRBJ2-5 | TRBV24-1 | ATSDAARGARETQY
11 | NA | TRBJ1-5 | TRBV24-1 | ATSGHSNQPQH
11 | TRBD2 | TRBJ2-1 | TRBV2 | ASNSGAYNEQF
11 | NA | TRBJ1-1 | TRBV29-1 | SVRQASSTEAF
12 | TRBD1 | TRBJ1-1 | TRBV10-3 | AISGQGMNTEAF
13 | TRBD1 | TRBJ2-5 | TRBV5-1 | ASSLPGTGKETQY
11 | NA | TRBJ1-6 | TRBV14 | ASSQYYNSPLH
15 | NA | TRBJ1-2 | TRBV3-1/TRBV3-2 | ASSQGGTREANYGYT
13 | NA | TRBJ1-6 | TRBV10-3 | AISEGRGPGSPLH
12 | NA | TRBJ1-5 | TRBV28 | ASSVPTPNQPQH
12 | NA | TRBJ1-1 | TRBV28 | ASRPQSGNAEAF
12 | TRBD1 | TRBJ1-5 | TRBV5-5 | ASSSTGGGQPQH
12 | NA | TRBJ2-7 | TRBV18 | ASSIRRDRNEQY
11 | NA | TRBJ2-5 | TRBV3-1/TRBV3-2 | ASSPDIQETQY
12 | TRBD1 | TRBJ1-3 | TRBV6-5 | ASETGGAGNTIY
14 | TRBD1 | TRBJ1-1 | TRBV6-5 | ASSYSRDRGGTEAF
13 | NA | TRBJ1-6 | TRBV11-3 | ASSPESSYNSPLH
13 | TRBD1 | TRBJ1-6 | TRBV7-6 | ASSPESGGNSPLH
14 | TRBD2 | TRBJ2-1 | TRBV9 | ASSAYTGGTYNEQF
10 | NA | TRBJ1-1 | TRBV11-3 | ASSKQNTEAF
14 | NA | TRBJ2-5 | TRBV7-2 | ASSSFPTVTQETQY
8 | NA | TRBJ2-1 | TRBV20-1 | SATSMRQF
11 | NA | TRBJ2-1 | TRBV3-1/TRBV3-2 | ASSQERVREQF
17 | TRBD2 | TRBJ2-1 | TRBV18 | ASSPVRVAGESSYNEQF
11 | NA | TRBJ2-5 | TRBV7-2 | ASSFQGLRSQY
13 | NA | TRBJ1-3 | TRBV3-1/TRBV3-2 | ASSLPGFSGNTIY
14 | TRBD2 | TRBJ2-3 | TRBV6-6 | ASSLPGGGATDTQY
12 | NA | TRBJ2-7 | TRBV5-1 | ASSLGGASYEQY
9 | NA | TRBJ2-1 | TRBV3-1/TRBV3-2 | ASSQSYEQF
12 | NA | TRBJ1-1 | TRBV28 | ASSLSPSNTEAF
13 | TRBD1 | TRBJ1-1 | TRBV11-3 | ASSSRDRGITEAF
10 | NA | TRBJ2-2 | TRBV27 | ASSLLTGELF
14 | TRBD2 | TRBJ2-3 | TRBV7-3 | ASNQGSGGATDTQY
12 | NA | TRBJ1-5 | TRBV6-5 | ASTNSRLNQPQH
11 | TRBD1 | TRBJ1-5 | TRBV3-1/TRBV3-2 | ASSQEGGGPQH
12 | NA | TRBJ2-7 | TRBV6-5 | ASMQGLGSGEQY
14 | TRBD2 | TRBJ2-2 | TRBV11-3 | ASSPGRESNTGELF
12 | TRBD1 | TRBJ1-2 | TRBV28 | ASSSGQGGAGYT
13 | NA | TRBJ2-2 | TRBV6-5 | ASSYRGGNTGELF
14 | TRBD1 | TRBJ2-1 | TRBV27 | ASKKGQGGFNNEQF
13 | TRBD2 | TRBJ2-1 | TRBV3-1/TRBV3-2 | ASSQAGGSYNEQF
11 | TRBD1 | TRBJ1-2 | TRBV28 | ASSSTGGNGYT
10 | TRBD1 | TRBJ1-2 | TRBV27 | ASGRGRGGYT
12 | NA | TRBJ2-7 | TRBV7-9 | ASSLLDTISEQY
9 | NA | TRBJ1-1 | TRBV28 | ASSFRAEAF
10 | NA | TRBJ1-6 | TRBV19 | ASSYSNSPLH
11 | NA | TRBJ1-1 | TRBV7-2 | ASSPPTNTEAF
15 | TRBD2 | TRBJ2-1 | TRBV5-6 | ASRRTSGGRSYNEQF